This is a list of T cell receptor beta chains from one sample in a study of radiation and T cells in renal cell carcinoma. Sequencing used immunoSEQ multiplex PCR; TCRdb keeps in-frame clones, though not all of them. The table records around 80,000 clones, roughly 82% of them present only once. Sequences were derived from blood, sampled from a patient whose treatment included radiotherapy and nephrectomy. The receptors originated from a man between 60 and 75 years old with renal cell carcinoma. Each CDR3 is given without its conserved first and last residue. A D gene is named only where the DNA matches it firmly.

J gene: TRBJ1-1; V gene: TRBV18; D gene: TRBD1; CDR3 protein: ASSHGTGVSMNTEAF
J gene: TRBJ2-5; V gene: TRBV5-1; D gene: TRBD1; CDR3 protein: ASSPRTGGMETQY
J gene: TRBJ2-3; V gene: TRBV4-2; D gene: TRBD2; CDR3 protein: ASSPREREGGTDTQY
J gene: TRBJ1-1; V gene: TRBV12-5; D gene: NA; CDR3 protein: ASGLNTEAF
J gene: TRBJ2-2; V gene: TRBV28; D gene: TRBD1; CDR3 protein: ASSLYRGQGELF
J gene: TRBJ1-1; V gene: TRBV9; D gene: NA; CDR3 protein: ASSVAGRGRNTEAF
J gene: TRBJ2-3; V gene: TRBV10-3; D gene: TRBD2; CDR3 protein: AISVGTSVDTQY
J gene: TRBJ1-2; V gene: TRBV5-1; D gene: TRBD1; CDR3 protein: ASSPGGQGIYGYT
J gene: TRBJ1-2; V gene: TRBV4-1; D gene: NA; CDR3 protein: ASSQEGGHNYGYT
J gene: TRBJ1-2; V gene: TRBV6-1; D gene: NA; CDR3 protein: AAPGIYGYT
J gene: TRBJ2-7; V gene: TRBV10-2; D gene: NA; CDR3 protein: ASSYSKSYEQY
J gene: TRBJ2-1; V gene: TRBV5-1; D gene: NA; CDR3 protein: ASSLEPGTRDEQF
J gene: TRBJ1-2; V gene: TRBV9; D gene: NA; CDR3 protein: ASSRQDRLFNYGYT
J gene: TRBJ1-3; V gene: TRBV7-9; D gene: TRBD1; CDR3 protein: ASSWDSSGNTIY
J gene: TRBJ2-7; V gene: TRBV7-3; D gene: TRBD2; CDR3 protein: ASSLTATSGGEQY
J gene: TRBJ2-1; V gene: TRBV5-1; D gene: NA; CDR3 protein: ASSVVTDEQF